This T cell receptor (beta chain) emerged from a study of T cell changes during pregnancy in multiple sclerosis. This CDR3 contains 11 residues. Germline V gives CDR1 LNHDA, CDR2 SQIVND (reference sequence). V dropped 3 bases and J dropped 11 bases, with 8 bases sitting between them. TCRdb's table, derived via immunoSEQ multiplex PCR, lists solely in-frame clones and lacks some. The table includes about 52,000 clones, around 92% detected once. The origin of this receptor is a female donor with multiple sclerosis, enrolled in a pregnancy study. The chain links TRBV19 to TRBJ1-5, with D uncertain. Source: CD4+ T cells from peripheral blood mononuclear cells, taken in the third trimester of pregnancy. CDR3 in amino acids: CASSMGRSQHF. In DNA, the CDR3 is TGTGCCAGTAGTATGGGCCGGTCCCAGCATTTT.